Listed below are T cell receptor beta chains from one sample, sequenced in a study of early T cells in non-severe SARS-CoV-2 infection. TCRdb reprocessed the 5' RACE reads with MiXCR, giving one entry per CDR3 protein. The sample has tens of thousands of distinct CDR3 sequences, just under 4.5% seen once. What was sequenced was whole blood. These receptors were taken from an adult who was a healthcare worker with PCR-confirmed SARS-CoV-2 infection or an uninfected control (not recorded which). Both conserved end residues are part of each CDR3. D genes are given only for firm matches. Expanded clones get a size class; other rows say once, few or many, or leave the size out.

size	V	J	D	CDR3	DNA
many	TRBV20-1	TRBJ2-1	TRBD2	CSASGIAGIYNEQFF	TGCAGTGCTAGTGGGATAGCGGGAATATACAATGAGCAGTTCTTC
many	TRBV28	TRBJ1-1	TRBD1	CASRGQFQTEAFF	TGTGCCAGCAGGGGACAGTTTCAAACTGAAGCTTTCTTT
medium-sized	TRBV28	TRBJ2-1	NA	CASSSRNEQFF	TGTGCCAGCAGTTCCCGCAATGAGCAGTTCTTC
many	TRBV18	TRBJ1-2	NA	CASSPPEGGYTF	TGTGCCAGCTCACCACCGGAGGGGGGCTACACCTTC
many	TRBV24-1	TRBJ1-5	NA	CATSQGYQPQHF	TGTGCCACCAGTCAAGGTTATCAGCCCCAGCATTTT
medium-sized	TRBV7-6	TRBJ2-1	NA	CASSGPGTQLLSNEQFF	TGTGCCAGCAGCGGGCCCGGGACCCAATTACTTAGCAATGAGCAGTTCTTC
many	TRBV12-3/TRBV12-4	TRBJ2-1	NA	CASSLTAGGSYNEQFF	TGTGCCAGCAGTCTCACAGCGGGCGGCTCCTACAATGAGCAGTTCTTC
few	TRBV11-2	TRBJ2-7	NA	CASSLDPTPYEQYF	TGTGCCAGCAGCTTAGATCCTACACCCTACGAGCAGTACTTC
many	TRBV3-1	TRBJ1-6	TRBD1	CASSQSERGRSPLHF	TGTGCCAGCAGCCAATCGGAGAGGGGGCGATCACCCCTCCACTTT
many	TRBV6-2/TRBV6-3	TRBJ2-1	TRBD2	CASSLASGRVEQFF	TGTGCCAGCAGTCTGGCTAGCGGGAGGGTTGAGCAGTTCTTC
many	TRBV29-1	TRBJ2-5	TRBD2	CSVVSSGFGTQYF	TGCAGCGTTGTTTCTAGCGGGTTCGGGACCCAGTACTTC
many	TRBV27	TRBJ2-3	TRBD1	CASSRGTGGTDTQYF	TGTGCCAGCAGTCGAGGGACAGGTGGCACAGATACGCAGTATTTT
many	TRBV15	TRBJ2-3	TRBD2	CATSRTSIGTDTQYF	TGTGCCACCAGCAGGACTAGCATCGGCACAGATACGCAGTATTTT
many	TRBV3-1	TRBJ1-2	NA	CASSQSQTGNGYTF	TGTGCCAGCAGCCAGAGTCAGACGGGGAATGGCTACACCTTC
many	TRBV6-5	TRBJ1-1	NA	CASSRDRLNTEAFF	TGTGCCAGCAGCCGCGACAGGCTGAACACTGAAGCTTTCTTT
many	TRBV30	TRBJ1-2	TRBD1	CAWSYGGTGAIYGYTF	TGTGCCTGGAGTTATGGCGGGACAGGCGCCATTTATGGCTACACCTTC
many	TRBV5-6	TRBJ2-7	NA	CASKGNSYEQYF	TGTGCCAGTAAGGGCAACTCCTACGAGCAGTACTTC
NA	TRBV5-1	TRBJ2-7	NA	CASSLRLGASSYEQYF	TGCGCCAGCAGCCTCCGGTTGGGTGCGAGCTCCTACGAGCAGTACTTC
many	TRBV20-1	TRBJ2-5	TRBD2	CSARGPAGETQYF	TGCAGTGCTAGAGGTCCAGCGGGGGAGACCCAGTACTTC
many	TRBV12-3/TRBV12-4	TRBJ2-1	TRBD2	CASSLGLAGNNEQFF	TGTGCCAGCAGTTTGGGGCTAGCGGGCAACAATGAGCAGTTCTTC
many	TRBV6-6	TRBJ1-2	TRBD1	CASSSRDRLNYGYTF	TGTGCCAGCAGTTCCCGGGACAGGCTTAACTATGGCTACACCTTC
many	TRBV29-1	TRBJ2-1	NA	CSARIDSRKSSYNEQFF	TGCAGCGCCAGGATCGACTCCAGAAAGAGCTCCTACAATGAGCAGTTCTTC
few	TRBV6-2/TRBV6-3	TRBJ1-5	NA	CASSYSGGISNQPQHF	TGTGCCAGCAGTTACTCGGGAGGGATTAGCAATCAGCCCCAGCATTTT
few	TRBV13	TRBJ2-7	NA	CASTRAAEQYF	TGTGCCAGCACCCGGGCTGCCGAGCAGTACTTC
NA	TRBV29-1	TRBJ1-3	TRBD1	CSVDGTGTGNTIYF	TGCAGCGTTGATGGGACAGGGACTGGAAACACCATATATTTT
NA	TRBV5-6	TRBJ2-6	TRBD2	CASSFIAGAISGANVLTF	TGTGCCAGCAGCTTTATAGCGGGAGCCATATCTGGGGCCAACGTCCTGACTTTC
many	TRBV4-2	TRBJ1-2	NA	CASSQDYQAGDGYTF	TGTGCCAGCAGCCAAGATTACCAGGCAGGGGATGGCTACACCTTC
few	TRBV10-3	TRBJ1-2	NA	CAISVAGPNYGYTF	TGTGCCATCAGTGTGGCAGGGCCCAACTATGGCTACACCTTC
many	TRBV12-3/TRBV12-4	TRBJ1-1	NA	CASSPFLENTEAFF	TGTGCCAGCAGCCCGTTCTTGGAGAACACTGAAGCTTTCTTT
few	TRBV5-1	TRBJ2-3	TRBD2	CASSRLAGGTDTQYF	TGCGCCAGCAGCCGGCTAGCGGGAGGCACAGATACGCAGTATTTT
NA	TRBV6-4	TRBJ2-6	NA	CASRPQPQGSGANVLTF	TGTGCCAGCAGGCCCCAACCGCAGGGTTCTGGGGCCAACGTCCTGACTTTC
medium-sized	TRBV7-9	TRBJ2-6	TRBD2	CASSRRLAAGANVLTF	TGTGCCAGCAGTCGCAGACTAGCGGCTGGGGCCAACGTCCTGACTTTC
NA	TRBV7-2	TRBJ2-3	TRBD1	CASSLRQGVTDTQYF	TGTGCCAGCAGCTTAAGACAGGGTGTAACAGATACGCAGTATTTT
many	TRBV12-3/TRBV12-4	TRBJ2-6	NA	CASSLGSKSGANVLTF	TGTGCCAGCAGTTTGGGAAGTAAGTCTGGGGCCAACGTCCTGACTTTC
NA	TRBV4-1	TRBJ1-5	NA	CASSPTRAGGNQPQHF	TGCGCCAGCAGCCCGACCAGGGCAGGGGGCAATCAGCCCCAGCATTTT
NA	TRBV21-1	TRBJ2-7	NA	CASSKGQGAHEQYF	TGTGCCAGCAGCAAGGGCCAGGGGGCGCACGAGCAGTACTTC
few	TRBV6-5	TRBJ2-7	NA	CASSYDRRAYEQYF	TGTGCCAGCAGTTACGACAGGAGGGCCTACGAGCAGTACTTC
NA	TRBV28	TRBJ2-3	NA	CASSRPREDTQYF	TGTGCCAGCAGCCGTCCGAGGGAGGATACGCAGTATTTT
few	TRBV10-3	TRBJ2-7	NA	CAINTGTELYEQYF	TGTGCCATCAACACCGGGACCGAACTTTACGAGCAGTACTTC
many	TRBV28	TRBJ1-2	NA	CASSSHKGESNYGYTF	TGTGCCAGCAGTTCACACAAGGGGGAGTCTAACTATGGCTACACCTTC
NA	TRBV7-3	TRBJ2-2	NA	CASSAQTGAGELFF	TGTGCCAGCAGCGCCCAGACAGGTGCCGGGGAGCTGTTTTTT
many	TRBV7-9	TRBJ2-7	TRBD2	CASSFGGSEQYF	TGTGCCAGCAGCTTTGGCGGGAGTGAGCAGTACTTC
few	TRBV11-1	TRBJ2-5	TRBD2	CASSFAGGNEETQYF	TGTGCCAGCAGCTTCGCGGGAGGGAACGAAGAGACCCAGTACTTC
many	TRBV7-2	TRBJ2-3	NA	CASSLAGIQDTQYF	TGTGCCAGCAGCTTAGCTGGCATCCAAGATACGCAGTATTTT
many	TRBV7-9	TRBJ1-4	TRBD1	CASSFQGARGEKLFF	TGTGCCAGCAGCTTCCAGGGGGCCCGGGGTGAAAAACTGTTTTTT
many	TRBV12-3/TRBV12-4	TRBJ1-3	NA	CASFSPALAGNTIYF	TGTGCCAGCTTTTCCCCGGCGTTGGCTGGAAACACCATATATTTT
many	TRBV4-2	TRBJ1-4	TRBD1	CASSQGGQSSTNEKLFF	TGTGCCAGCAGCCAAGGGGGACAGAGCTCAACTAATGAAAAACTGTTTTTT
many	TRBV6-6	TRBJ2-3	NA	CASSYRGQDTQYF	TGTGCCAGCAGTTATCGGGGGCAGGATACGCAGTATTTT
many	TRBV11-1	TRBJ2-7	TRBD1	CASSLQGTAAYEQYF	TGTGCCAGCAGCTTGCAAGGGACAGCCGCCTACGAGCAGTACTTC
NA	TRBV4-1	TRBJ2-7	NA	CASSQVQASYEQYF	TGCGCCAGCAGCCAAGTTCAGGCGAGCTACGAGCAGTACTTC
few	TRBV12-3/TRBV12-4	TRBJ1-1	NA	CASSSPGRVPLTEAFF	TGTGCCAGCAGTTCTCCGGGTAGGGTGCCGTTGACTGAAGCTTTCTTT
few	TRBV2	TRBJ1-1	NA	CASSEWGAEAFF	TGTGCCAGCAGTGAGTGGGGGGCTGAAGCTTTCTTT
many	TRBV28	TRBJ2-5	NA	CASRAGGGSQETQYF	TGTGCCAGCAGGGCCGGAGGGGGCTCTCAAGAGACCCAGTACTTC
many	TRBV29-1	TRBJ2-3	NA	CSVAGGAVDTQYF	TGCAGCGTTGCCGGCGGGGCGGTAGATACGCAGTATTTT